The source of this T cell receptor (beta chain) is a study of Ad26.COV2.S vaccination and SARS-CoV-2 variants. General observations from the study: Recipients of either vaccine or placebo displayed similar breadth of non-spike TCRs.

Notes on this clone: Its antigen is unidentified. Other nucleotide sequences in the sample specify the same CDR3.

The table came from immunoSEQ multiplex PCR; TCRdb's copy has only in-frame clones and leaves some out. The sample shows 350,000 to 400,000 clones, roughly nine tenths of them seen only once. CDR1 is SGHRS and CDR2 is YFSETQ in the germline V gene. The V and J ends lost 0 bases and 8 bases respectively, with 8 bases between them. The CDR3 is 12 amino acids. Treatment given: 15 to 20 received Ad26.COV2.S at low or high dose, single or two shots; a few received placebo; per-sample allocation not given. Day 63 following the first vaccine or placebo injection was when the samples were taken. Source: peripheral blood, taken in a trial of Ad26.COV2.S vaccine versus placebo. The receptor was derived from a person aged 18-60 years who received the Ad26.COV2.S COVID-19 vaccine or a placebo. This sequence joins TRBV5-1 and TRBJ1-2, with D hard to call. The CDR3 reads CASSLEGSGYTF. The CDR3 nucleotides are TGCGCCAGCAGCTTGGAAGGGTCCGGCTACACCTTC.